The next 11 T cell receptor beta chains were all read from a single sample in a study of T cells of healthy individuals (dated by TCRdb to the late 2010s). Preparation of the library involved 5' RACE. Instrument used: Illumina MiSeq. The raw public reads went through TCRdb reprocessing: fastp at Q25, MiXCR clone calling, in-frame beta chains kept. Here each entry gathers all rows of one CDR3 protein and keeps the most common genes and DNA. In all, the sample holds around 98,000 distinct CDR3 sequences, and around 17% of those were seen once. The ten largest account for roughly 6.1% of the sample. These receptors originate from a human donor in good health.

This chain connects TRBV6-5 to TRBJ2-7; no clear D gene. Trimming took off 0 bases at V and 9 bases at J, with 18 bases between the two ends. CDR3 length: 15 residues. Germline V gene data show CDR1 as MNHEY and CDR2 as SVGAGI. In DNA form, the CDR3 reads TGTGCCAGCAGTTACTCGAACGCACGGCTCTATGGGCAGTACTTC. Its translation: CASSYSNARLYGQYF.

This clonotype was detected only a few times. This chain connects TRBV25-1 to TRBJ2-2; TRBD1 agrees at 7 bases. The ends lost 7 bases at V and 1 base at J; junction bases unmatched: 3. The CDR3 length is 14 residues. Looked up from germline, CDR1 is MGHDK and CDR2 is SYGVNS. DNA of the CDR3: TGTGCCAGCACTAGGACAGGGAACACCGGGGAGCTGTTTTTT. Translating it yields CASTRTGNTGELFF.

This clonotype was observed at least ten times. The J gene is TRBJ2-3, the V gene TRBV6-2 or TRBV6-3, with D unclear. CDR1 is MNHEY, CDR2 SVGEGT, per germline. The CDR3 is made up of 11 amino acids. V shed 6 bases and J shed 3 bases, with 4 bases lying between them. CDR3 sequence reads: CASRKTDTQYF. The CDR3 DNA follows: TGTGCCAGCAGGAAAACAGATACGCAGTATTTT.

Here the CDR3 DNA reads TGTGCCAGCCCGGGACGGCTAGCCAAAAACATTCAGTACTTC. Encoded protein: CASPGRLAKNIQYF. The chain has TRBV28 and TRBJ2-4; D is possibly TRBD1 or TRBD2 (5 bases each). The CDR3 runs to 14 residues. V was trimmed by 8 bases and J by 0 bases, leaving 11 bases between them. Looked up from germline, CDR1 is MDHEN and CDR2 is SYDVKM.

The chain is built from TRBV12-3 or TRBV12-4 and TRBJ2-1; 12 positions match TRBD2. Trimming removed 5 bases from V and 0 bases from J; junction bases left unmatched: 2. The CDR3 totals 16 residues. The CDR3 DNA reads TGTGCCAGCAGTCCTAGCGGGGGGGCCTCCTACAATGAGCAGTTCTTC. Its translation: CASSPSGGASYNEQFF.

The chain links TRBV14 to TRBJ1-2; D remains unclear. The V gene's germline CDR1 is SGHDN and CDR2 FVKESK. This CDR3 has 12 residues. V was trimmed by 4 bases and J by 4 bases, leaving 7 bases between them. The CDR3 sequence: CASSPGSYGYTF. CDR3 sequence (DNA): TGTGCCAGCAGCCCTGGGAGCTATGGCTACACCTTC.

This clonotype was observed a few times. This rearrangement joins TRBV6-6 to TRBJ1-1, with D perhaps matching TRBD1 (5 bases). CDR3 length equals 12 residues. Germline V gives CDR1 MNHNY, CDR2 SVGAGI (reference sequence). The V and J ends lost 4 bases and 7 bases respectively, with 10 bases between them. The CDR3 DNA is TGTGCCAGCAGTTCGGGGGACCTTGAAGCTTTCTTT. Residues: CASSSGDLEAFF.

This clonotype was seen a few times. V gene TRBV5-6 combines with J gene TRBJ2-7, with 7 bases aligning to TRBD1. Germline lookup yields CDR1 SGHDT and CDR2 YYEEEE. The V segment lost 0 bases and the J segment 1 base; nucleotides outside the gene matches: 4. The length of the CDR3 is 15 residues. DNA of the CDR3: TGTGCCAGCAGCTTGGGAAGGGGGCCGTCCTACGAGCAGTACTTC. Translated: CASSLGRGPSYEQYF.

In its sample, this clonotype was seen many times. The chain combines TRBV7-9 with TRBJ2-5; D ambiguous. CDR3 length: 12 residues. The germline V gene encodes CDR1 SEHNR and CDR2 FQNEAQ (reference sequence). Trimming stripped 1 base from V and 4 bases from J, with 4 bases between. CDR3 DNA: TGTGCCAGCAGCTTAGTCCGAGAGACCCAGTACTTC. This encodes CASSLVRETQYF.

This chain links TRBV6-2 or TRBV6-3 with TRBJ2-1; TRBD2 might be the D (6 bases). The CDR3 has 14 residues. The germline V and J ends were trimmed by 5 bases and 4 bases, with 12 bases remaining between them. Germline lookup yields CDR1 MNHEY and CDR2 SVGEGT. Here the CDR3 DNA reads TGTGCCAGCAGTCGCGGGACCCTATACAATGAGCAGTTCTTC. It is translated as CASSRGTLYNEQFF.

This clonotype was picked up a small number of times. The V gene is TRBV4-3, the J gene TRBJ2-7; either TRBD1 or TRBD2 may supply D (5 bases each). V lost 5 bases and J lost 0, with 14 bases in between. From germline, CDR1 is LGHNA and CDR2 YSLEER. CDR3 size: 15 residues. CDR3 sequence: CASSGRGRSSYEQYF. DNA of the CDR3: TGCGCCAGCAGCGGACGGGGCCGGAGCTCCTACGAGCAGTACTTC.